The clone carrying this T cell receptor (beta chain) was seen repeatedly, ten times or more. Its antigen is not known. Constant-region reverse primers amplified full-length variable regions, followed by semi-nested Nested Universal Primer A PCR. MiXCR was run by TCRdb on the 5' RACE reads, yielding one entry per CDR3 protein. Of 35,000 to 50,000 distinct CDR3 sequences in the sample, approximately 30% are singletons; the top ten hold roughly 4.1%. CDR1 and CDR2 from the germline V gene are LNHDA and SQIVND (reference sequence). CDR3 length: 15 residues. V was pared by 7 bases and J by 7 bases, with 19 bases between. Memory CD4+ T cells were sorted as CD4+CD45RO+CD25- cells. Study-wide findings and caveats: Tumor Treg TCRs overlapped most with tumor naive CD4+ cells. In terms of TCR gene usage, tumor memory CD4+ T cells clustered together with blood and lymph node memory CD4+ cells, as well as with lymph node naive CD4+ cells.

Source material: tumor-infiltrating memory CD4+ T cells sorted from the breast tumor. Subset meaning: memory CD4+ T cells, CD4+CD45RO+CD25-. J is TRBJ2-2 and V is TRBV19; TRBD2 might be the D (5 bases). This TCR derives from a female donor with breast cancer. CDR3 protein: CASKEDSGNIGELFF. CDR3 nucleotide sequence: TGTGCCAGTAAAGAGGATTCGGGGAATATCGGGGAGCTGTTTTTT.